The T cell receptor beta chain described here comes from a study of T-cell memory formation after mild COVID-19. Study summary: Largely, TCR clusters stayed within a single donor.

This clonotype came up a few times. Via MiXCR, TCRdb re-called the 5' RACE reads, giving one row per CDR3 protein. The sample carries over 400,000 distinct CDR3 sequences, under 25% recorded once. J was trimmed by 3 bases and V by 5 bases; bases with no gene match: 18. The CDR3 runs 18 residues. Germline CDR1 and CDR2: SGHNT and YENEEA. The origin of this receptor is an adult woman who had mild COVID-19 (a few samples of this study predate the infection). Cell type and time point are not known. Sequenced material: PBMCs or a T cell subset sorted from them (not recorded which). The genes are TRBV11-3 and TRBJ2-7, with 8 bases matching TRBD2. The CDR3 DNA sequence: TGTGCCAGCAGCCCAGGTTGGGGGCTAGCGGGCGAGATCTACGAGCAGTACTTC. The encoded protein is CASSPGWGLAGEIYEQYF.